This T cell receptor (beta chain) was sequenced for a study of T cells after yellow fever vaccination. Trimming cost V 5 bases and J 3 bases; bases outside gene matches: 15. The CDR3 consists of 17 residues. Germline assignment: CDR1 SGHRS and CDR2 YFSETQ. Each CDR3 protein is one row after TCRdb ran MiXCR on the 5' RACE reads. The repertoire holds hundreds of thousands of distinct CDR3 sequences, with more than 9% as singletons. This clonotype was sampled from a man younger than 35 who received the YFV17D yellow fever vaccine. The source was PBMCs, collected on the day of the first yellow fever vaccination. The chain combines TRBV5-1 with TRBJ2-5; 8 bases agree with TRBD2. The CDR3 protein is CASSYGLAWGGEETQYF. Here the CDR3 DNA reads TGCGCCAGCAGTTACGGACTAGCTTGGGGGGGGGAAGAGACCCAGTACTTC.